This T cell receptor beta chain is drawn from a study of blood T cell repertoires in COVID-19 (dated by TCRdb to 2019 to 2021). In the study overall: Samples from collaborators originated in the United States, Italy and Spain and spanned both the acute and convalescent phases of COVID-19. The prospective study material was composed of cDNA or gDNA derived from T cells, B-cell-depleted T cells, or PBMCs. Deeply sampled blood TCRbeta repertoires from subjects exposed to, actively infected with, or recovered from COVID-19 were included in the dataset. A freely available public database, intended as a resource for researchers studying the immune response to SARS-CoV-2, is where the repertoires were released. Samples were obtained from the ongoing ImmuneRACE study (first 160 participants) and from 950 to 1,500 subjects provided by 6 global collaborators. Nearly every sample came with metadata listing a de-identified subject ID, COVID-19 status, age in years and sex. Where HLA class I and class II types were available, the types were taken from metadata supplied by the sample provider, not from assay-based typing. Results the study describes overall, beyond this receptor: Clinical and demographic metadata were provided uncurated, with the amount varying by source and participant.

Notes on this clone: Its antigen remains unidentified. Base-call qualities are not available, and no considerably larger clone is one nucleotide away.

V gives up 2 bases and J gives up 7 bases, and the segment between their germline ends measures 11 bases. As encoded in the germline V gene, CDR1 is MDHEN while CDR2 is SYDVKM. The CDR3 runs 13 amino acids, cysteine and phenylalanine included. The CDR3 DNA has 39 bases and is translated from base 1. Collaborating institutions collected whole blood in K2EDTA tubes following their own protocols. For TCRbeta analysis, collaborators shipped samples in one of three forms: frozen whole blood, isolated PBMCs, or DNA extracted from either of those sample types. The immunoSEQ Assay, a bias-controlled multiplex PCR, was used to amplify TCRbeta CDR3 regions from genomic DNA. On the study's bioinformatics: Within the assay, amplification of reference gene primers was used to estimate how many nucleated cells each sample contained. To quantify the absolute abundance of each unique TCRbeta CDR3 rearrangement, sequence reads were collapsed and filtered. Productive Simpson clonality was computed per sample as the square root of Simpson's diversity index over productive rearrangements. TCRdb took over this immuneACCESS table, retaining in-frame rearrangements with V and J assigned. Such tables are incomplete; in checked studies, under half of the missing clones stem from an unresolved V gene, and the remainder is unexplained. That table furnishes V, J and clone size, whereas the DNA furnished D and trimming. The sample table contains 200,000 to 250,000 clones; only one count was recorded for 75% to 85% of them. Together, the top ten hold more than 9% of the sample.

The V gene is TRBV28 and the J gene is TRBJ1-1, with no confidently assigned D gene. The specimen was peripheral blood. This sequence originates from a man aged 50 to 59 with active or convalescent COVID-19. The DNA sequence is given as TGTGCCAGCAGTTTACGTAGCATCCTTGAAGCTTTCTTT. Protein translation: CASSLRSILEAFF.